A single sample is the source of the 28 T cell receptor beta chains below, sequenced in a study of T cell repertoires in cytomegalovirus infection. Antigens for these TCRs are unknown. TCRdb called the reads again in MiXCR, with one record for every CDR3 protein. The data show roughly 49,000 distinct CDR3 sequences, 20% seen once. Input material: PBMCs, sequenced either directly or after in vitro stimulation (not recorded which). The source is a human donor in good health (CMV status not recorded). Some clones in this sample may be carry-over from other donors' samples.

This rearrangement joins TRBV15 to TRBJ1-4; D might be TRBD1 (6 bases). V lost 0 bases to trimming and J lost 1 base, with 15 bases between them. The CDR3 contains 18 residues. Per germline, CDR1 LNHNV and CDR2 YYDKDF (reference sequence). Here the CDR3 DNA reads TGTGCCACCAGCAGAGATGGGGCCCCGGACAGAACTAATGAAAAACTGTTTTTT. It translates to CATSRDGAPDRTNEKLFF.

This clonotype has a handful of counts. This chain connects TRBV20-1 to TRBJ1-5; no clear D. This CDR3 has 15 residues. Germline V gene lookup returns CDR1 DFQATT and CDR2 SNEGSKA (reference sequence). The V end was cut by 0 bases, the J end by 5 bases, with 14 bases between. This chain's CDR3 is CSARDLQRVDQPQHF. CDR3 nucleotide sequence: TGCAGTGCTAGAGATCTCCAGAGGGTTGATCAGCCCCAGCATTTT.

This clonotype was picked up many times. This chain uses TRBV7-6 with TRBJ1-2, with TRBD1 matching 9 bases. Trimming removed 5 bases from V and 7 bases from J; junction bases left unmatched: 14. There are 16 residues in the CDR3. Looked up from germline, CDR1 is SGHVS and CDR2 is FNYEAQ. CDR3 amino acids: CASSRSGTGLPGGYTF. The CDR3 nucleotides read TGTGCCAGCAGCCGGAGTGGGACAGGGCTGCCGGGTGGCTACACCTTC.

This clonotype has ten or more counts. The chain uses TRBV4-2 and TRBJ2-7; 9 positions agree with TRBD2. Germline V gene sequence: CDR1 LGHNA, CDR2 YNFKEQ. The V segment lost 4 bases and the J segment 4 bases; nucleotides outside the gene matches: 11. The CDR3 runs to 16 residues. The CDR3 reads CASSLRTTSGGYEQYF. Here the CDR3 DNA reads TGTGCCAGCAGCCTGAGAACGACTAGCGGTGGATACGAGCAGTACTTC.

This clonotype was detected only a few times. This chain links TRBV7-2 with TRBJ1-2; D is unresolved. V was clipped by 5 bases and J by 4 bases, with 14 bases between them. The CDR3 spans 14 residues. In germline, CDR1 is SGHTA, CDR2 FQGNSA. For the CDR3, the DNA is TGTGCCAGCAGCCCAAGAAGGTCTACCTATGGCTACACCTTC. Translation: CASSPRRSTYGYTF.

The chain links TRBV4-2 to TRBJ1-1, with 10 bases matching TRBD1. CDR1 is LGHNA and CDR2 is YNFKEQ in the germline V gene. The junction had 3 bases not matched to a gene; V was cut back by 1 base and J by 4 bases. There are 15 residues in the CDR3. The CDR3 region is CASSQVRTGGTEAFF. CDR3 nucleotides: TGTGCCAGCAGCCAAGTTCGGACAGGGGGCACTGAAGCTTTCTTT.

The table lists this clonotype with many counts. The rearrangement uses TRBV19 and TRBJ2-3, with TRBD1 matching 9 bases. The CDR3 loop spans 15 amino acids. V lost 3 bases and J lost 7; bases outside the gene matches: 8. Germline lookup yields CDR1 LNHDA and CDR2 SQIVND (reference sequence). The CDR3 protein is CASSISGTGFYTQYF. The CDR3, as DNA: TGTGCCAGTAGTATCTCCGGGACAGGGTTTTATACGCAGTATTTT.

This chain joins TRBV28 and TRBJ2-3; D tentatively fits TRBD1 or TRBD2 (6 bases each). Trimming shortened V by 7 bases and J by 0 bases, and 17 bases separated the two germline ends. This CDR3 region has 16 residues. Germline lookup yields CDR1 MDHEN and CDR2 SYDVKM. Written as DNA, the CDR3 is TGTGCCAGCATGAGGGGGGCACGGTATAGCACAGATACGCAGTATTTT. Its protein product is CASMRGARYSTDTQYF.

V is TRBV15 and J is TRBJ2-5, with D hard to call. This CDR3 contains 12 residues. From germline, CDR1 is LNHNV and CDR2 YYDKDF (reference sequence). Between the trimmed V and J ends, which lost 4 bases and 2 bases, there was a span of 5 bases. The CDR3 DNA is TGTGCCACCAGCATGTCTCAAGAGACCCAGTACTTC. This gives the protein CATSMSQETQYF.

This chain joins TRBV12-5 and TRBJ2-6; D unclear. The CDR3 is 15 amino acids. Germline-derived CDR1 and CDR2 are LGHNT and FRNRAP. V was clipped by 1 base and J by 4 bases, with 8 bases between them. The CDR3 DNA follows: TGTGCTAGTGGTTTGGCCCTGGGGGGGGCCAACGTCCTGACTTTC. Translating it yields CASGLALGGANVLTF.

This chain connects TRBV7-9 to TRBJ2-7; D not certain. This CDR3 has 13 residues. Germline V gene sequence: CDR1 SEHNR, CDR2 FQNEAQ (reference sequence). V gave up 8 bases and J gave up 2 bases, with 13 bases separating them. CDR3 loop: CASGPDRTYEQYF. The DNA of the CDR3 is TGTGCCAGCGGACCGGACCGGACCTACGAGCAGTACTTC.

This clonotype was picked up a small number of times. The chain carries TRBV6-5 and TRBJ1-6; D not certain. CDR1 and CDR2 (germline): MNHEY, SVGAGI. The CDR3 is 12 residues long. Trimming took off 4 bases at V and 9 bases at J, with 7 bases between the two ends. The CDR3 loop reads CASSFPGSPLHF. The DNA of the CDR3 is TGTGCCAGCAGTTTCCCGGGTTCACCCCTCCACTTT.

V gene TRBV7-9 combines with J gene TRBJ2-2, with 8 positions matching TRBD1. Germline CDR1 reads SEHNR; CDR2 reads FQNEAQ (reference sequence). V shed 5 bases, J shed 5 bases, and the junction held 13 bases outside the gene matches. The CDR3 consists of 17 residues. This chain's CDR3 is CASSRGQGGIGTGELFF. DNA of the CDR3: TGTGCCAGCAGCCGCGGACAGGGTGGGATCGGAACCGGGGAGCTGTTTTTT.

In DNA, the CDR3 is TGCGCCAGCAGCTTGCTAGGAGGGGCAGATACGCAGTATTTT. It encodes CASSLLGGADTQYF. This rearrangement joins TRBV5-1 to TRBJ2-3, with D possibly matching TRBD2 (6 bases). The germline CDR1 and CDR2 sequences are SGHRS and YFSETQ. This CDR3 region has 14 residues. V was trimmed by 1 base and J by 4 bases, leaving 10 bases between them.

This clonotype was seen only a few times. The rearrangement links TRBV4-1 to TRBJ1-2; weak D call: TRBD1 (5 bases). Germline CDR1 MGHRA, CDR2 YSYEKL. The CDR3 contains 20 residues. Trimming took 3 bases from V and 8 from J, leaving 34 bases between them. In DNA form, the CDR3 reads TGCGCCAGCAGCCACCCCCGGGTTGCTGTTGGGCTGCAGGGAGGTAAGGGCTACACCTTC. It encodes CASSHPRVAVGLQGGKGYTF.

This clonotype was counted only a few times. The chain employs TRBV25-1 and TRBJ2-1; D tentatively reads TRBD1 or TRBD2 (5 bases each). The CDR3 has 15 amino acids. V lost 4 bases and J lost 5, with 15 bases in between. Germline CDR1 is MGHDK and CDR2 is SYGVNS. The CDR3 is CASSGRGSEDNEQFF. Here the CDR3 DNA reads TGTGCCAGCAGTGGAAGGGGTTCGGAGGACAATGAGCAGTTCTTC.

The genes are TRBV7-6 and TRBJ2-7; weak D call: TRBD2 (6 bases). Germline CDR1 reads SGHVS; CDR2 reads FNYEAQ. The CDR3 consists of 13 residues. Between the trimmed V and J ends, which lost 5 bases and 6 bases, there was a span of 14 bases. The CDR3 nucleotides are TGTGCCAGCAGCCGGAGGGCGTTAGTCGAGCAGTACTTC. It is translated as CASSRRALVEQYF.

V and J are TRBV18 and TRBJ1-4, with 7 bases aligning to TRBD1. Germline CDR1 reads KGHSH; CDR2 reads LQKENI. This CDR3 region has 13 residues. V shed 4 bases, J shed 7 bases, and the junction held 3 bases outside the gene matches. CDR3 sequence: CASSQDRVEKLFF. Here the CDR3 DNA reads TGTGCCAGCTCACAAGACAGGGTTGAAAAACTGTTTTTT.

This clonotype was observed a handful of times. This chain links TRBV20-1 with TRBJ1-4; D not certain. CDR1 is DFQATT, CDR2 SNEGSKA, per germline (reference sequence). The CDR3 is 14 residues long. V lost 7 bases and J 0 bases, leaving 12 bases between the germline ends. CDR3 sequence (DNA): TGCAGTGGGACCTCTTCCGCAACTAATGAAAAACTGTTTTTT. This translates into CSGTSSATNEKLFF.

This clonotype was observed a handful of times. The J gene is TRBJ2-5, the V gene TRBV9; D ambiguous. From germline, CDR1 is SGDLS and CDR2 YYNGEE. CDR3 length: 15 amino acids. V shed 0 bases and J shed 0 bases, with 9 bases lying between them. CDR3 DNA sequence: TGTGCCAGCAGCGTAGGTGGCAGAAACCAAGAGACCCAGTACTTC. It translates to CASSVGGRNQETQYF.

This clonotype appeared many times. J is TRBJ2-3 and V is TRBV12-3 or TRBV12-4; D not resolved. CDR3 size: 12 residues. V was cut by 5 bases and J by 2 bases, with 5 bases left in between. CDR3 amino acids: CASSVSTDTQYF. CDR3 in DNA: TGTGCCAGCAGTGTCTCCACAGATACGCAGTATTTT.

In its sample, this clonotype was seen many times. The chain has TRBV24-1 and TRBJ1-5, with 8 bases fitting TRBD1. Germline V gene sequence: CDR1 KGHDR, CDR2 SFDVKD. CDR3 length equals 14 residues. V lost 5 bases to trimming and J lost 4 bases; unmatched junction nucleotides: 3. The DNA of the CDR3 is TGTGCCACCAGTGTAAGGGACAGGAATCAGCCCCAGCATTTT. Amino acid sequence: CATSVRDRNQPQHF.

This clonotype has a count of ten or more. The chain recombines TRBV7-2 with TRBJ2-5; possibly TRBD1 for D (6 bases). This CDR3 comprises 14 residues. Germline V gene data show CDR1 as SGHTA and CDR2 as FQGNSA. The V end was cut by 5 bases, the J end by 2 bases, with 12 bases between. The DNA for the CDR3 is TGTGCCAGCAGCCAAAGGGGGAATCAAGAGACCCAGTACTTC. It specifies CASSQRGNQETQYF.

The table lists this clonotype with many counts. The rearrangement joins TRBV5-4 to TRBJ1-2; D unresolved. Trimming stripped 4 bases from V and 4 bases from J, with 17 bases between. This CDR3 contains 15 residues. Per the germline V gene, CDR1 is SGHNT and CDR2 is YYREEE (reference sequence). The CDR3 region has the DNA TGTGCCAGCAGCCTGGATCTTACTCCCCTCTATGGCTACACCTTC. Its translation is CASSLDLTPLYGYTF. The entire variable domain, with the rest obtained from reference TRBV5-4 and TRBJ1-2, is as follows: ETGVTQSPTHLIKTRGQQVTLRCSSQSGHNTVSWYQQALGQGPQFIFQYYREEENGRGNFPPRFSGLQFPNYSSELNVNALELDDSALYLCASSLDLTPLYGYTFGSGTRLTVV.

This clonotype has a count of ten or more. CDR3 sequence: CASSLGGEQFF. CDR3 coding DNA: TGTGCCAGCAGCCTCGGGGGAGAGCAGTTCTTC. This rearrangement joins TRBV12-3 or TRBV12-4 to TRBJ2-1; D may be TRBD2 (6 bases). Trimming pared 6 bases from V and 10 bases from J, leaving 10 bases between. The CDR3 sequence is 11 residues long.

Only one count was recorded for this clonotype. J is TRBJ1-1 and V is TRBV7-6; D gene ambiguous. Germline V gene lookup returns CDR1 SGHVS and CDR2 FNYEAQ. This CDR3 is 12 amino acids long. Trimming removed 4 bases at V and 5 bases at J, with 8 bases between. This chain's CDR3 is CASSSPGTEAFF. As DNA, the CDR3 is TGTGCCAGCAGCTCTCCTGGGACTGAAGCTTTCTTT.

This clonotype was recorded only once. The DNA for the CDR3 is TGTGCCAGCAGGACTACGGGACTAGCGGATTTGGACAATGAGCAGTTCTTC. Its protein is CASRTTGLADLDNEQFF. This rearrangement joins TRBV12-3 or TRBV12-4 to TRBJ2-1, with 11 bases that match TRBD2. J was trimmed by 5 bases and V by 6 bases; bases with no gene match: 12. This CDR3 is 17 amino acids long.

This clonotype was seen repeatedly, ten times or more. V is TRBV7-2 and J is TRBJ2-5, with D possibly being TRBD2 (6 bases). From germline, CDR1 is SGHTA and CDR2 FQGNSA. V dropped 5 bases and J dropped 3 bases, with 13 bases sitting between them. The length of the CDR3 is 14 residues. The DNA for the CDR3 is TGTGCCAGCAGCCCCGGACTAATCAAAGAGACCCAGTACTTC. It yields the protein CASSPGLIKETQYF. Drawing the rest from reference TRBV7-2 and TRBJ2-5, the complete variable domain is GAGVSQSPSNKVTEKGKDVELRCDPISGHTALYWYRQSLGQGLEFLIYFQGNSAPDKSGLPSDRFSAERTGGSVSTLTIQRTQQEDSAVYLCASSPGLIKETQYFGPGTRLLVL.